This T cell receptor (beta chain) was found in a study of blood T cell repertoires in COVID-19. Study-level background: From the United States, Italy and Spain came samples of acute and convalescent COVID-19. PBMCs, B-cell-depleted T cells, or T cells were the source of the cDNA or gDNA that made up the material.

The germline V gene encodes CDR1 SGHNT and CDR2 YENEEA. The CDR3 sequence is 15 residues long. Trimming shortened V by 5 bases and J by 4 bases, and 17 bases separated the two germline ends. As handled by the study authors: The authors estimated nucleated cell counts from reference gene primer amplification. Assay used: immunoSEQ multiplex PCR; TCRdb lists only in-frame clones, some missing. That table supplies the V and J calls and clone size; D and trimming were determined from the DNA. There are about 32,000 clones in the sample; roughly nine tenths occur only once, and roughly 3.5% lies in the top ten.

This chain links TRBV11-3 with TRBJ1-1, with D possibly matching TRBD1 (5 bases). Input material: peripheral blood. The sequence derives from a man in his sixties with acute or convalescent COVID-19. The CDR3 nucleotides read TGTGCCAGCAGCCCCCTGGGCGGGGGAGGCACTGAAGCTTTCTTT. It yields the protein CASSPLGGGGTEAFF. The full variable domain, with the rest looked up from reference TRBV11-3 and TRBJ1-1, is EAGVVQSPRYKIIEKKQPVAFWCNPISGHNTLYWYLQNLGQGPELLIRYENEEAVDDSQLPKDRFSAERLKGVDSTLKIQPAELGDSAVYLCASSPLGGGGTEAFFGQGTRLTVV.